The 10 T cell receptor beta chains presented below share a single source sample, sequenced in a study of OX40 agonist ivuxolimab in advanced cancers. The repertoire was sequenced with immunoSEQ multiplex PCR; TCRdb's copy has only in-frame clones and lacks some. The table lists 25,000 to 30,000 clones, roughly 85% of them singletons. The specimen was CD4+ or CD8+ T cells sorted from blood, collected in a trial of the OX40 agonist ivuxolimab. The source is an adult with an advanced solid tumor such as melanoma, head and neck, liver or kidney cancer.

The chain links TRBV25-1 to TRBJ1-5; possibly TRBD1 for D (6 bases). Germline V gene lookup returns CDR1 MGHDK and CDR2 SYGVNS. The CDR3 runs 14 residues. V was pared by 1 base and J by 6 bases, with 10 bases between. The CDR3: CASSEFGGGQPQHF. The CDR3 DNA sequence: TGTGCCAGCAGTGAATTCGGGGGCGGTCAGCCCCAGCATTTT.

The rearrangement uses TRBV15 and TRBJ2-5; D may be TRBD1 or TRBD2 (7 bases each). Germline CDR1 reads LNHNV; CDR2 reads YYDKDF (reference sequence). The V end was cut by 0 bases, the J end by 5 bases, with 16 bases between. This CDR3 spans 16 amino acids. CDR3 in DNA: TGTGCCACCAGCAGAGAGGGGGGAGGGGGCACGGAGACCCAGTACTTC. It encodes CATSREGGGGTETQYF.

The V and J genes are TRBV9 and TRBJ2-5; unclear D gene. Germline CDR1 and CDR2: SGDLS and YYNGEE. CDR3 length equals 14 residues. Between the trimmed V and J ends, which lost 2 bases and 2 bases, there was a span of 10 bases. The CDR3 reads CASSVAARQETQYF. The CDR3 DNA reads as TGTGCCAGCAGCGTGGCAGCCAGACAAGAGACCCAGTACTTC.

The rearrangement joins TRBV2 to TRBJ1-1; D is unclear. The CDR3 covers 13 residues. Trimming removed 11 bases from V and 1 base from J, with 14 bases in between. Germline lookup yields CDR1 SNHLY and CDR2 FYNNEI. CDR3 in DNA: TGTGCCGGTCGTAGGGATTCGAACACTGAAGCTTTCTTT. This encodes CAGRRDSNTEAFF. Supplemented by reference TRBV2 and TRBJ1-1, the full variable domain reads EPEVTQTPSHQVTQMGQEVILRCVPISNHLYFYWYRQILGQKVEFLVSFYNNEISEKSEIFDDQFSVERPDGSNFTLKIRSTKLEDSAMYFCAGRRDSNTEAFFGQGTRLTVV.

This clone occurred a few times. Other nucleotide sequences from this sample produce the same CDR3. This sequence joins TRBV27 and TRBJ2-2, with D unresolved. Between the trimmed V and J ends, which lost 0 bases and 4 bases, there was a span of 9 bases. Germline V gene sequence: CDR1 MNHEY, CDR2 SMNVEV (reference sequence). This CDR3 region has 15 residues. CDR3 residues: CASSLSSAATGELFF. Here the CDR3 DNA reads TGTGCCAGCAGTTTATCGAGCGCAGCCACCGGGGAGCTGTTTTTT.

This chain uses TRBV7-2 with TRBJ1-1; 7 nucleotides align to TRBD1. The CDR3 is made up of 12 amino acids. Germline loops: CDR1 SGHTA, CDR2 FQGNSA. After removal of 5 bases from V and 6 bases from J, the junction contained 3 bases not matched to a gene. The CDR3 sequence: CASSPTGAEAFF. CDR3 DNA: TGTGCCAGCAGCCCAACAGGGGCTGAAGCTTTCTTT.

The chain links TRBV30 to TRBJ2-7, with D tentatively TRBD1 (5 bases). Germline V gene lookup returns CDR1 GTSNPN and CDR2 SVGIG (reference sequence). V dropped 2 bases and J dropped 3 bases, with 8 bases sitting between them. This CDR3 is built from 12 residues. The CDR3 sequence is CAWSSQGYEQYF. The CDR3, as DNA: TGTGCCTGGAGTTCTCAGGGCTACGAGCAGTACTTC.

This clone came up once. The chain has TRBV7-8 and TRBJ1-1; D unclear. CDR3 size: 15 residues. The germline CDR1 and CDR2 sequences are SGHVS and FQNEAQ. V was clipped by 1 base and J by 3 bases, with 12 bases between them. DNA for the CDR3: TGTGCCAGCAGCTTAGAAGGGCAGTCACACACTGAAGCTTTCTTT. It encodes CASSLEGQSHTEAFF.

The V call is TRBV6-1, the J call TRBJ2-3; perhaps D is TRBD1 or TRBD2 (5 bases each). CDR3 size: 12 residues. The ends were cut back, 7 bases at V and 5 bases at J, with 10 bases in the middle. CDR1 is MNHNS, CDR2 SASEGT, per germline. CDR3 nucleotides: TGTGCCAGCATGTTGAGGGGAGATACGCAGTATTTT. Translation gives CASMLRGDTQYF.

The chain couples TRBV27 to TRBJ1-5; 8 positions agree with TRBD1. The germline V gene has CDR1 MNHEY and CDR2 SMNVEV (reference sequence). V lost 3 bases and J lost 6; bases outside the gene matches: 7. The CDR3 runs to 15 residues. The CDR3 region has the DNA TGTGCCAGCAGTTTCCTTGGACAGGGAGTTCAGCCCCAGCATTTT. As protein: CASSFLGQGVQPQHF.